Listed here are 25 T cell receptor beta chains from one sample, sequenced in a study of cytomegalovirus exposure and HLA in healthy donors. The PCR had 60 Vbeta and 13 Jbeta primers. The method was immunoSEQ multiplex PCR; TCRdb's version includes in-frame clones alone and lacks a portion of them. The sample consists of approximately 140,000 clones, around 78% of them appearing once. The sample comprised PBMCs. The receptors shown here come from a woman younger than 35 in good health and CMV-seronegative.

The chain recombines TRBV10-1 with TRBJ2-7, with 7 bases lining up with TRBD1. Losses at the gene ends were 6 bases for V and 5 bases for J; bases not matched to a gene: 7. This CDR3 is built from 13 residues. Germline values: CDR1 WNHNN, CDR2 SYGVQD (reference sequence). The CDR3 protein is CASSRDRSDEQYF. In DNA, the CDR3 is TGCGCCAGCAGCCGGGACAGAAGCGACGAGCAGTACTTC.

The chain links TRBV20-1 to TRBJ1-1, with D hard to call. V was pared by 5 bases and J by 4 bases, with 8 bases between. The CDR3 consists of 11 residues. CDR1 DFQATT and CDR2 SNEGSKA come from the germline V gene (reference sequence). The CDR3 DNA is TGCAGTGCTTTTCGGTTCACTGAAGCTTTCTTT. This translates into CSAFRFTEAFF.

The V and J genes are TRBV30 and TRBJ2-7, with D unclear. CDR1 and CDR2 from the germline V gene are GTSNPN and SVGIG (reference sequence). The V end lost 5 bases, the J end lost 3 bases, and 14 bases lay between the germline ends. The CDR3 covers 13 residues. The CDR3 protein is CAWGRGHLYEQYF. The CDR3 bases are TGTGCCTGGGGCCGTGGGCACCTCTACGAGCAGTACTTC.

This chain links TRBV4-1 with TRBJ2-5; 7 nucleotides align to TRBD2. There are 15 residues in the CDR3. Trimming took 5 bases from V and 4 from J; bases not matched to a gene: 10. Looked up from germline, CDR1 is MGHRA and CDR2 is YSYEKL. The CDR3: CASSVSSGLLETQYF. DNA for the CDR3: TGCGCCAGCAGCGTAAGCTCGGGACTATTAGAGACCCAGTACTTC.

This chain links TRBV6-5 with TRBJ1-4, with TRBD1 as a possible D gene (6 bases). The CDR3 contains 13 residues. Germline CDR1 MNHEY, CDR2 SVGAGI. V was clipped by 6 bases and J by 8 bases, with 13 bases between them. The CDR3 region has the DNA TGTGCCAGCAGGACAGGCTTAGGGGAAAAACTGTTTTTT. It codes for CASRTGLGEKLFF.

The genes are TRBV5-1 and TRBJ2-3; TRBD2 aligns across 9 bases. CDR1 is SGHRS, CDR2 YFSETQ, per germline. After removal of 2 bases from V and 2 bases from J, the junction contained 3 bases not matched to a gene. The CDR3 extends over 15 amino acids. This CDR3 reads CASSFSGSPTDTQYF. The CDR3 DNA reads TGCGCCAGCAGCTTTAGCGGGAGTCCCACAGATACGCAGTATTTT.

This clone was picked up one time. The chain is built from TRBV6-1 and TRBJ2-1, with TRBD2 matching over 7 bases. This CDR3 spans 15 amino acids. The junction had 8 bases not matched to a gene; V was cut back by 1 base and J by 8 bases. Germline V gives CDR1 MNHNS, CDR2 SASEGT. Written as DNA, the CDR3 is TGTGCCAGCAGTGAAGAACTAGCGACTTTTTATGAGCAGTTCTTC. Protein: CASSEELATFYEQFF.

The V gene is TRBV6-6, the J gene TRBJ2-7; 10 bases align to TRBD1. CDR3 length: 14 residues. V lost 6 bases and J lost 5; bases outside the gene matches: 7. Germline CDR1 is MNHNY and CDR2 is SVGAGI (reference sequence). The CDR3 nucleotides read TGTGCCAGCAGGCCGGACAGGGGGGTTGACGAGCAGTACTTC. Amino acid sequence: CASRPDRGVDEQYF.

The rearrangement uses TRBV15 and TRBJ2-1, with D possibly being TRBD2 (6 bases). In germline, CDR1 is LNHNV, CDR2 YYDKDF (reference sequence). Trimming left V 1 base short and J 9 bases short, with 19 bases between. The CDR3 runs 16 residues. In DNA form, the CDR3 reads TGTGCCACCAGCAGAGGGAGGGGTATCCTCTTTGGTGAGCAGTTCTTC. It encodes CATSRGRGILFGEQFF.

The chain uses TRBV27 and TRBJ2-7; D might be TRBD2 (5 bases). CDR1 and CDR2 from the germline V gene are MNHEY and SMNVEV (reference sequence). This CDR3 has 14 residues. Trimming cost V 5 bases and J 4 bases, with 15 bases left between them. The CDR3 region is CASSPDSRRYEQYF. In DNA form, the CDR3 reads TGTGCCAGCAGTCCGGACTCCCGGAGATACGAGCAGTACTTC.

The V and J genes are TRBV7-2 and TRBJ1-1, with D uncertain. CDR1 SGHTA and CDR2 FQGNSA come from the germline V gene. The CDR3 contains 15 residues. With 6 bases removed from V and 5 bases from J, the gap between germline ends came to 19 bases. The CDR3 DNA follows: TGTGCCAGCAGTTCCTCGACACGCCGGTGGACTGAAGCTTTCTTT. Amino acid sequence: CASSSSTRRWTEAFF.

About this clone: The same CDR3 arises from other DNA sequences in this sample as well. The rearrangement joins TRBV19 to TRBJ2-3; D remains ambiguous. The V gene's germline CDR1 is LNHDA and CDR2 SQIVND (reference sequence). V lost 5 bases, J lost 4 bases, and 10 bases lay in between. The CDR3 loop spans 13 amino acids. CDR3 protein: CASSPQRADTQYF. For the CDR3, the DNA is TGTGCCAGTAGTCCCCAACGGGCAGATACGCAGTATTTT.

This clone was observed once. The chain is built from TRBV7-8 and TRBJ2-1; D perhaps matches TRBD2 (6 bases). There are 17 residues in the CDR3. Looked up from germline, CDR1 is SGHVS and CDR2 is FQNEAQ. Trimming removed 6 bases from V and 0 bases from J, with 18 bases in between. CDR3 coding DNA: TGTGCCAGCAGTCGCGCTTTAGCGGAGAGCTCCTACAATGAGCAGTTCTTC. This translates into CASSRALAESSYNEQFF.

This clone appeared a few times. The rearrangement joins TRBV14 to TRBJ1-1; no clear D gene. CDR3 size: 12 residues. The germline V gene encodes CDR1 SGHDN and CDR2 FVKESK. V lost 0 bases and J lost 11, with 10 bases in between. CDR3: CASSQDRGWAFF. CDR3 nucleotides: TGTGCCAGCAGCCAAGATCGAGGATGGGCTTTCTTT.

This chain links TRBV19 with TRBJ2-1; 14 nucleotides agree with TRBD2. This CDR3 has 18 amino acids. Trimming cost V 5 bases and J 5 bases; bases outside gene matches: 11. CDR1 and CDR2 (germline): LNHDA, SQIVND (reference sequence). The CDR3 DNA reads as TGTGCCAGTAGTGGGCGACTAGCGGGAGGGCCGGGAGACAATGAGCAGTTCTTC. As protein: CASSGRLAGGPGDNEQFF.

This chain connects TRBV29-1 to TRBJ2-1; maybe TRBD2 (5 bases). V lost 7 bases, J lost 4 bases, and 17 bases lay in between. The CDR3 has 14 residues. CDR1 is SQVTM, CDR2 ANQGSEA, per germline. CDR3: CSGEREGWYNEQFF. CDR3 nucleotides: TGCAGCGGGGAGCGTGAGGGATGGTACAATGAGCAGTTCTTC.

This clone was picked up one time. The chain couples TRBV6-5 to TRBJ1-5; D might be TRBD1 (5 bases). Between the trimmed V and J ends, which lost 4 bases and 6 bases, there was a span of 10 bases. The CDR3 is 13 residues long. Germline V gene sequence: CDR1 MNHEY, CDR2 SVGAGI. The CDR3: CASSSRVAQPQHF. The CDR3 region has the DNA TGTGCCAGCAGTTCCAGGGTGGCTCAGCCCCAGCATTTT.

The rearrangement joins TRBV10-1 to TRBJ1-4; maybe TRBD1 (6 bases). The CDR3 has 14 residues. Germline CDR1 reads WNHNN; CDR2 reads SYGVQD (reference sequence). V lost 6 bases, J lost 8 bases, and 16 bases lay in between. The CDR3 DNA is TGCGCCAGCAGCCCGTCGGGACAACCAGAAAAACTGTTTTTT. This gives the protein CASSPSGQPEKLFF.

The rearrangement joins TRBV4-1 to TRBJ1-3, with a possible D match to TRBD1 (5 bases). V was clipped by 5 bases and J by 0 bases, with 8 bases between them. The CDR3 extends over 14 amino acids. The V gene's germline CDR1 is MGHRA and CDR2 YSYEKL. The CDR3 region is CASSDSLSGNTIYF. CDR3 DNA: TGCGCCAGCAGCGACAGCCTCTCTGGAAACACCATATATTTT.

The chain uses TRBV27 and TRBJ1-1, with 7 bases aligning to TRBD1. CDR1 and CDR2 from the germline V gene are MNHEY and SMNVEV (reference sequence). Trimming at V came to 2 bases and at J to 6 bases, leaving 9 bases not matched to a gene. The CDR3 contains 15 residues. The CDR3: CASSLKADRVAEAFF. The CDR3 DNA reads TGTGCCAGCAGTTTAAAGGCTGACAGGGTAGCTGAAGCTTTCTTT.

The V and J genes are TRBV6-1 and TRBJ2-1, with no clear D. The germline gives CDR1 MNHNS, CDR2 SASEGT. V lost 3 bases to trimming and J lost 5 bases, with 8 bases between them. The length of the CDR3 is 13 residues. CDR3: CASSEVEDNEQFF. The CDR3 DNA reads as TGTGCCAGCAGTGAGGTAGAGGACAATGAGCAGTTCTTC.

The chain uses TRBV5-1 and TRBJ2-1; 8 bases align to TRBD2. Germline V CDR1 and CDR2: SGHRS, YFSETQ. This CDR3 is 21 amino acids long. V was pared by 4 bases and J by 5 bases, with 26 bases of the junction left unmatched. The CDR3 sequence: CASSPSGLARALAGTNNEQFF. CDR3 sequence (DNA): TGCGCCAGCAGCCCATCAGGACTAGCCCGGGCCCTAGCCGGGACTAACAATGAGCAGTTCTTC. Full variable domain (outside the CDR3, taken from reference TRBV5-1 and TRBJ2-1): KAGVTQTPRYLIKTRGQQVTLSCSPISGHRSVSWYQQTPGQGLQFLFEYFSETQRNKGNFPGRFSGRQFSNSRSEMNVSTLELGDSALYLCASSPSGLARALAGTNNEQFFGPGTRLTVL.

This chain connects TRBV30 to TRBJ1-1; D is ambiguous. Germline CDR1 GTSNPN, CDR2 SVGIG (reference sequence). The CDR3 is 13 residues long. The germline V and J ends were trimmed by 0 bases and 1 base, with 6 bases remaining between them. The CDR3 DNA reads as TGTGCCTGGAGTGTACTGAGGAACACTGAAGCTTTCTTT. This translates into CAWSVLRNTEAFF. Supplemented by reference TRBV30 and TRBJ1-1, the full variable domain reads SQTIHQWPATLVQPVGSPLSLECTVEGTSNPNLYWYRQAAGRGLQLLFYSVGIGQISSEVPQNLSASRPQDRQFILSSKKLLLSDSGFYLCAWSVLRNTEAFFGQGTRLTVV.

The CDR3 region is CAISGRDRNTGELFF. The CDR3 DNA reads as TGTGCCATCAGTGGCCGGGACAGAAACACCGGGGAGCTGTTTTTT. The rearrangement links TRBV10-3 to TRBJ2-2; TRBD1 aligns across 7 bases. The trim removed 4 bases at V and 2 bases at J, leaving 4 bases unmatched. This CDR3 spans 15 amino acids. Germline-derived CDR1 and CDR2 are ENHRY and SYGVKD.

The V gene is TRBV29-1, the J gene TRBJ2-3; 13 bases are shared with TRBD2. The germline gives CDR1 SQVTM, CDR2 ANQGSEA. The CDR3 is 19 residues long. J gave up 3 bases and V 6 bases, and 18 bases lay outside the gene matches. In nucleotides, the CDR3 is TGCAGCGTGTCTTCCGGACTAGCGGGAGCGAGTGTGAGTACAGATACGCAGTATTTT. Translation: CSVSSGLAGASVSTDTQYF.